A single sample is the source of the 9 T cell receptor beta chains below, sequenced in a study of shared clonotypes between healthy human individuals. Only in-frame clones appear in the TCRdb table, and some are missing; sequencing was by immunoSEQ multiplex PCR. This table has 800,000 or so clones, 95% to 97% appearing once. Only CD45RO-negative cells positively selected for CCR7 counted as naive CD8 cells, so terminally differentiated effector memory CD45RA+ cells were excluded. The specimen was naive CD8+ T cells sorted from blood. These receptors were collected from a man aged 30-40 years in good health.

The chain employs TRBV6-1 and TRBJ2-3, with a weak D call TRBD2 (5 bases). Germline V gene sequence: CDR1 MNHNS, CDR2 SASEGT. This CDR3 spans 15 amino acids. The ends were cut back, 2 bases at V and 7 bases at J, with 16 bases in the middle. The CDR3 nucleotides read TGTGCCAGCAGTGAAACGGCTAGCTTCACCTATACGCAGTATTTT. Residues: CASSETASFTYTQYF.

V usage is TRBV29-1 and J usage is TRBJ2-7; no reliable D call. Germline CDR1 is SQVTM and CDR2 is ANQGSEA. This CDR3 is 12 amino acids long. V was shortened by 3 bases and J by 2 bases, with 8 bases between the two germline ends. CDR3 in amino acids: CSVDAGAYEQYF. CDR3 in DNA: TGCAGCGTTGATGCTGGAGCCTACGAGCAGTACTTC.

The J gene is TRBJ2-4, the V gene TRBV28; TRBD1 matches at 10 bases. The trim removed 6 bases at V and 9 bases at J, leaving 8 bases unmatched. CDR1 is MDHEN and CDR2 is SYDVKM in the germline V gene. The CDR3 runs to 14 residues. The CDR3 coding sequence is TGTGCCAGCAGACTGGGACAGGGGAGCACCATTCAGTACTTC. Its translation is CASRLGQGSTIQYF. The variable domain in full, with the rest retrieved from reference TRBV28 and TRBJ2-4, is DVKVTQSSRYLVKRTGEKVFLECVQDMDHENMFWYRQDPGLGLRLIYFSYDVKMKEKGDIPEGYSVSREKKERFSLILESASTNQTSMYLCASRLGQGSTIQYFGAGTRLSVL.

The V gene is TRBV7-9, the J gene TRBJ2-7; 7 positions match TRBD2. This CDR3 is 15 amino acids long. J was trimmed by 3 bases and V by 2 bases; bases with no gene match: 7. Per germline, CDR1 SEHNR and CDR2 FQNEAQ (reference sequence). The CDR3 bases are TGTGCCAGCAGCTTATGGGGACTACGCGGCTACGAGCAGTACTTC. As protein: CASSLWGLRGYEQYF.

The chain recombines TRBV18 with TRBJ1-2, with TRBD1 matching over 7 bases. The germline V gene has CDR1 KGHSH and CDR2 LQKENI. This CDR3 has 16 residues. J lost 8 bases, V lost 6 bases, and 18 bases had no gene match. CDR3 protein: CASSPSPGQSGEGYTF. The CDR3 DNA reads TGTGCCAGCTCGCCAAGTCCGGGACAGTCGGGTGAAGGCTACACCTTC.

V and J are TRBV7-9 and TRBJ1-4; D unclear. CDR1 and CDR2 (germline): SEHNR, FQNEAQ (reference sequence). V was pared by 5 bases and J by 7 bases, with 14 bases between. CDR3 size: 14 residues. As DNA, the CDR3 is TGTGCCAGCAGCGCCCGACGGGGTATTGAAAAACTGTTTTTT. This translates into CASSARRGIEKLFF.

This clone was recorded only once. V usage is TRBV5-8 and J usage is TRBJ1-1; no clear D. Between the trimmed V and J ends, which lost 1 base and 5 bases, there was a span of 9 bases. Germline-derived CDR1 and CDR2 are SGHTS and YDEGEE. The CDR3 is 13 residues long. CDR3 in DNA: TGTGCCAGCAGCTTGTCCAAGGCGACTGAAGCTTTCTTT. Translating gives CASSLSKATEAFF.

This chain links TRBV18 with TRBJ2-4, with D uncertain. The CDR3 is made up of 18 amino acids. The germline gives CDR1 KGHSH, CDR2 LQKENI. The ends were cut back, 2 bases at V and 0 bases at J, with 17 bases in the middle. The CDR3 region has the DNA TGTGCCAGCTCACCAGCGTCTGTCAGAGTGGTAGCCAAAAACATTCAGTACTTC. Translating it yields CASSPASVRVVAKNIQYF.

This clone showed up just once. This chain joins TRBV27 and TRBJ2-3; 11 nucleotides agree with TRBD2. The junction had 2 bases not matched to a gene; V was cut back by 7 bases and J by 2 bases. Germline CDR1 MNHEY, CDR2 SMNVEV (reference sequence). The CDR3 runs 14 residues. The CDR3 protein is CASTTSGNTDTQYF. CDR3 coding DNA: TGTGCCAGCACGACTAGCGGGAACACAGATACGCAGTATTTT.